The 29 T cell receptor beta chains below come from one sample, sequenced in a study of regulatory T cells in long-lasting Graves disease. CDR3 regions were amplified by Arm-PCR using iRepertoire HTBI primers to build TCR beta libraries. MiXCR, applied by TCRdb to the multiplex PCR reads, yields one record per CDR3 protein. The table records 650,000 to 850,000 distinct CDR3 sequences, 30% of them present only once. Described time point: persistent/refractory GD, antithyroid drugs over 5 years with positive TRAb. Preparation of the TCR library used RNA extracted from PBMCs. Sample: peripheral blood mononuclear cells (PBMCs), taken when the disease was refractory, from a patient treated with antithyroid drugs. Every receptor here comes from a female donor with Graves disease.

The chain employs TRBV15 and TRBJ2-7, with 7 bases lining up with TRBD1. The CDR3 length is 14 residues. The germline V gene encodes CDR1 LNHNV and CDR2 YYDKDF (reference sequence). With V trimmed by 4 bases and J by 1 base, 4 bases remained unmatched. The CDR3 bases are TGTGCCACCAGCATTGACAGGGTTTCCTACGAGCAGTACTTC. As protein: CATSIDRVSYEQYF. Using reference TRBV15 and TRBJ2-7 for the parts outside the CDR3, the full variable domain is DAMVIQNPRYQVTQFGKPVTLSCSQTLNHNVMYWYQQKSSQAPKLLFHYYDKDFNNEADTPDNFQSRRPNTSFCFLDIRSPGLGDTAMYLCATSIDRVSYEQYFGPGTRLTVT.

This clonotype was detected a few times. The V and J genes are TRBV6-1 and TRBJ1-5, with D possibly TRBD1 on 6 matching bases. CDR1 and CDR2 from the germline V gene are MNHNS and SASEGT. V shed 2 bases and J shed 3 bases, with 11 bases lying between them. The length of the CDR3 is 15 residues. CDR3 loop: CASSELPGVNQPQHF. CDR3 sequence (DNA): TGTGCCAGCAGTGAATTGCCAGGGGTCAATCAGCCCCAGCATTTT.

This clonotype turned up a few times. This chain uses TRBV15 with TRBJ1-5; D uncertain. V shed 0 bases and J shed 5 bases, with 11 bases lying between them. CDR3 size: 15 residues. Germline CDR1 LNHNV, CDR2 YYDKDF (reference sequence). DNA of the CDR3: TGTGCCACCAGCAGAGAAGGATATGGCTATCAGCCCCAGCATTTT. Amino acids: CATSREGYGYQPQHF.

This clonotype was counted only a few times. The chain combines TRBV6-7 with TRBJ2-7, with 10 bases lining up with TRBD2. TRBV6-7 is placed among ORFs of uncertain function. The CDR3 runs to 16 residues. J was trimmed by 1 base and V by 0 bases; bases with no gene match: 3. The CDR3 protein is CASSYSKLAGSYEQYF. Written as DNA, the CDR3 is TGTGCCAGCAGTTACTCGAAACTAGCGGGATCCTACGAGCAGTACTTC.

The chain combines TRBV30 with TRBJ1-4; D gene ambiguous. Gene TRBJ1-6 matches the end of the DNA better, so the J call may be wrong. Germline CDR1 is GTSNPN and CDR2 is SVGIG (reference sequence). CDR3 size: 14 residues. The CDR3 coding sequence is TGTGCCTGGAGCCCGGACTTGTTCAATTCACCCCTCCACTTT. It translates to CAWSPDLFNSPLHF.

This clonotype was found many times. V usage is TRBV12-3 or TRBV12-4 and J usage is TRBJ1-2; unclear D gene. V was shortened by 5 bases and J by 1 base, with 11 bases between the two germline ends. This CDR3 is 14 amino acids long. CDR3 in DNA: TGTGCCAGCAGTAGCCAATTGAATAACTATGGCTACACCTTC. Translating it yields CASSSQLNNYGYTF.

V is TRBV7-3 and J is TRBJ1-1; D uncertain. In germline, CDR1 is SGHTA, CDR2 FQGTGA. V lost 5 bases, J lost 6 bases, and 10 bases lay in between. This CDR3 is built from 12 residues. This CDR3 reads CASSPNDPEAFF. The CDR3 bases are TGTGCCAGCAGCCCTAACGACCCTGAAGCTTTCTTT. The entire variable domain, with the rest obtained from reference TRBV7-3 and TRBJ1-1, is as follows: GAGVSQTPSNKVTEKGKYVELRCDPISGHTALYWYRQSLGQGPEFLIYFQGTGAADDSGLPNDRFFAVRPEGSVSTLKIQRTERGDSAVYLCASSPNDPEAFFGQGTRLTVV.

The chain employs TRBV6-2 or TRBV6-3 and TRBJ1-1; possible D gene TRBD1, 5 bases. V shed 1 base and J shed 4 bases, with 19 bases lying between them. The CDR3 has 17 residues. Per germline, CDR1 MNHEY and CDR2 SVGEGT. The DNA for the CDR3 is TGTGCCAGCAGTTACTTGAGAGGCGGTGAAGGGGCCACTGAAGCTTTCTTT. Protein product: CASSYLRGGEGATEAFF.

Note on this clonotype: A read error may explain this, as a much larger clone is one base away. The J gene is TRBJ1-5, the V gene TRBV28, with 10 nucleotides matching TRBD1. The CDR3 extends over 15 amino acids. Germline V lookup: CDR1 MDHEN, CDR2 SYDVKM. CDR3 region: CVSNRGDRGYQPQHF. The CDR3 DNA reads as TGTGTCAGCAATAGAGGGGACAGGGGCTATCAGCCCCAGCATTTT.

CDR3 region: CSVGWLQETQYF. CDR3 nucleotide sequence: TGCAGCGTTGGGTGGTTACAAGAGACCCAGTACTTC. The rearrangement links TRBV29-1 to TRBJ2-5; no clear D. CDR3 length equals 12 residues. The germline CDR1 and CDR2 sequences are SQVTM and ANQGSEA. The V end was cut by 4 bases, the J end by 2 bases, with 8 bases between.

The chain recombines TRBV5-4 with TRBJ2-7, with 8 bases that match TRBD1. Per germline, CDR1 SGHNT and CDR2 YYREEE (reference sequence). Trimming cost V 2 bases and J 5 bases; bases outside gene matches: 6. This CDR3 has 14 residues. The CDR3 reads CASSFSGGSDEQYF. The CDR3 DNA sequence: TGTGCCAGCAGCTTCTCAGGGGGCAGCGACGAGCAGTACTTC.

This chain connects TRBV9 to TRBJ1-5, with D possibly matching TRBD1 (5 bases). The end of the DNA fits TRBJ2-3 better, so the J call may be wrong. This CDR3 has 15 residues. CDR1 SGDLS and CDR2 YYNGEE come from the germline V gene. CDR3 coding DNA: TGTGCCAGCAGCGCCGAGACAGTCGGCAATCAGCCCCAGTATTTT. Its translation is CASSAETVGNQPQYF.

The genes are TRBV6-1 and TRBJ1-2; 8 nucleotides match TRBD1. The CDR3 has 14 amino acids. CDR1 and CDR2 from the germline V gene are MNHNS and SASEGT. The V segment lost 5 bases and the J segment 3 bases; nucleotides outside the gene matches: 5. This CDR3 is CASSTYRGDYGYTF. DNA for the CDR3: TGTGCCAGCAGTACCTACAGGGGGGACTATGGCTACACCTTC.

The V gene is TRBV28, the J gene TRBJ2-5; 8 bases match TRBD2. This CDR3 comprises 16 residues. Germline-derived CDR1 and CDR2 are MDHEN and SYDVKM. V was pared by 5 bases and J by 10 bases, with 18 bases of the junction left unmatched. CDR3 region: CASSPSSLAGRGFQYF. CDR3 coding DNA: TGTGCCAGCAGTCCGTCTTCTCTAGCGGGCAGAGGGTTCCAGTACTTC.

The chain employs TRBV13 and TRBJ2-5, with D possibly matching TRBD2 (5 bases). This CDR3 is 15 amino acids long. The germline CDR1 and CDR2 sequences are PRHDT and FYEKMQ (reference sequence). Trimming took 3 bases from V and 2 from J, leaving 13 bases between them. This CDR3 reads CASSFGLGEQETQYF. The DNA of the CDR3 is TGTGCCAGCAGCTTCGGACTCGGCGAACAAGAGACCCAGTACTTC.

This rearrangement joins TRBV3-1 to TRBJ2-5; no clear D gene. The V gene lost 0 bases and the J gene lost 5 bases, with 13 bases spanning the gap. There are 15 residues in the CDR3. CDR1 LGHDT and CDR2 YNNKEL come from the germline V gene (reference sequence). CDR3 bases: TGTGCCAGCAGCCAAGACCTAACAGAGGTGGAGACCCAGTACTTC. Amino acids: CASSQDLTEVETQYF.

The chain uses TRBV20-1 and TRBJ1-1; a weak D match, TRBD1 (5 bases). V was trimmed by 0 bases and J by 3 bases, leaving 17 bases between them. The CDR3 extends over 16 amino acids. Germline V gene data show CDR1 as DFQATT and CDR2 as SNEGSKA (reference sequence). CDR3 protein: CSARDLLAREDTEAFF. CDR3 nucleotides: TGCAGTGCTAGAGACTTACTTGCCAGGGAGGACACTGAAGCTTTCTTT.

J is TRBJ2-4 and V is TRBV28; 9 nucleotides agree with TRBD2. V was clipped by 6 bases and J by 3 bases; unmatched bases: 6. The CDR3 loop spans 15 amino acids. CDR1 is MDHEN, CDR2 SYDVKM, per germline. The CDR3 nucleotides are TGTGCCAGCAGCCTGCGACTAGCGGACAAAAACATTCAGTACTTC. Translation gives CASSLRLADKNIQYF.

J is TRBJ1-2 and V is TRBV27, with D hard to call. Trimming stripped 5 bases from V and 4 bases from J, with 17 bases between. Germline assignment: CDR1 MNHEY and CDR2 SMNVEV (reference sequence). CDR3 length: 15 amino acids. CDR3 region: CASSPPGDGVYGYTF. CDR3 DNA sequence: TGTGCCAGCAGTCCCCCCGGCGACGGAGTCTATGGCTACACCTTC.

CDR3 DNA: TGCAGTGCTGAGAAAGAGGCTTTCTTT. Translated, it gives CSAEKEAFF. The V call is TRBV20-1, the J call TRBJ1-1, with no clear D. Deletions cut 5 bases from V and 11 bases from J, with 9 bases between. Looked up from germline, CDR1 is DFQATT and CDR2 is SNEGSKA (reference sequence). The CDR3 sequence is 9 residues long.

The chain is built from TRBV11-2 and TRBJ2-2; the D gene could be TRBD1 or TRBD2 (5 bases each). The germline V and J ends were trimmed by 5 bases and 5 bases, with 9 bases remaining between them. The CDR3 runs to 13 residues. Looked up from germline, CDR1 is SGHAT and CDR2 is FQNNGV. DNA for the CDR3: TGTGCCAGCAGCCTGGGGGAGACCGGGGAGCTGTTTTTT. It codes for CASSLGETGELFF.

The V and J genes are TRBV30 and TRBJ2-7, with D possibly called TRBD1 or TRBD2 (6 bases each). This CDR3 is built from 13 residues. The V gene's germline CDR1 is GTSNPN and CDR2 SVGIG (reference sequence). Deletions cut 0 bases from V and 5 bases from J, with 11 bases between. The CDR3 sequence is CAWSVTGADEQYF. The CDR3 DNA is TGTGCCTGGAGTGTCACGGGGGCGGACGAGCAGTACTTC.

V and J are TRBV19 and TRBJ2-3; possibly TRBD2 for D (6 bases). The CDR3 length is 14 residues. Trimming removed 3 bases at V and 2 bases at J, with 9 bases between. Looked up from germline, CDR1 is LNHDA and CDR2 is SQIVND (reference sequence). The CDR3 coding sequence is TGTGCCAGTAGTATCGGCGGGGCCACAGATACGCAGTATTTT. Its translation is CASSIGGATDTQYF.

J is TRBJ1-1 and V is TRBV14; no clear D. The CDR3 has 12 amino acids. Trimming took 9 bases from V and 8 from J, leaving 16 bases between them. CDR1 and CDR2 (germline): SGHDN, FVKESK. CDR3 DNA: TGTGCCAGTCAAGGTCTATCGGTGGAAGCTTTCTTT. It specifies CASQGLSVEAFF.

The rearrangement joins TRBV6-1 to TRBJ1-2; D is unresolved. CDR3 length equals 16 residues. In germline, CDR1 is MNHNS, CDR2 SASEGT. Trimming stripped 6 bases from V and 5 bases from J, with 22 bases between. This CDR3 reads CASSTASARGGYGYTF. The CDR3, as DNA: TGTGCCAGCAGCACCGCCAGTGCCCGGGGTGGGTATGGCTACACCTTC.

This clonotype has more than one count but fewer than ten. V is TRBV20-1 and J is TRBJ1-4; weak D call: TRBD1 (5 bases). V lost 2 bases and J lost 8, with 18 bases in between. Germline V gene lookup returns CDR1 DFQATT and CDR2 SNEGSKA (reference sequence). The CDR3 is 15 amino acids. This chain's CDR3 is CSARPSGRDLEKLFF. DNA for the CDR3: TGCAGTGCTAGACCTTCGGGACGGGACTTGGAAAAACTGTTTTTT.

This clonotype was found a few times. The chain uses TRBV5-1 and TRBJ1-2; D ambiguous. The V end lost 4 bases, the J end lost 4 bases, and 11 bases lay between the germline ends. Germline loops: CDR1 SGHRS, CDR2 YFSETQ. This CDR3 spans 13 amino acids. The CDR3: CASSQDGSYGYTF. In DNA form, the CDR3 reads TGCGCCAGCAGCCAGGACGGAAGCTATGGCTACACCTTC.

The J gene is TRBJ2-7, the V gene TRBV6-1; 7 bases agree with TRBD1. Germline loops: CDR1 MNHNS, CDR2 SASEGT. V lost 6 bases, J lost 6 bases, and 14 bases stayed unmatched. The CDR3 runs 15 residues. The CDR3 loop is CASSTRDRESREQYF. The CDR3 DNA sequence: TGTGCCAGCAGCACTCGCGACAGGGAAAGTCGCGAGCAGTACTTC.

The gene calls are TRBV30 and TRBJ1-1; D not resolved. The CDR3 has 14 amino acids. Germline CDR1 reads GTSNPN; CDR2 reads SVGIG (reference sequence). The ends were cut back, 0 bases at V and 6 bases at J, with 14 bases in the middle. The CDR3 nucleotides are TGTGCCTGGAGTGTTGGCTTGGCGGGGTCTGAAGCTTTCTTT. Translating gives CAWSVGLAGSEAFF.